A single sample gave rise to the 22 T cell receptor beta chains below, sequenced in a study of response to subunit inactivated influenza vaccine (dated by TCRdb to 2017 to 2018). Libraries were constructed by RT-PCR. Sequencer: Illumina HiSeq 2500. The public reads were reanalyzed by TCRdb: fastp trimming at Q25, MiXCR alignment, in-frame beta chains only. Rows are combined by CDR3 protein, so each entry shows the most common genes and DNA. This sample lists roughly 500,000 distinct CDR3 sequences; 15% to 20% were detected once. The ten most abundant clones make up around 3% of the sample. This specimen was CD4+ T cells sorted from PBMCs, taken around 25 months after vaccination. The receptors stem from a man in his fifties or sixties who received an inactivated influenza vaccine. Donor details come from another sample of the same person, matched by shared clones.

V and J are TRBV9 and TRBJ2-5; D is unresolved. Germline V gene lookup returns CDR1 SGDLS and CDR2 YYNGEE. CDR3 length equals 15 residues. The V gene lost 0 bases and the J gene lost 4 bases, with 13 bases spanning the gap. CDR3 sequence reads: CASSVGALLRETQYF. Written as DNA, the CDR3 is TGTGCCAGCAGCGTAGGGGCGCTATTAAGAGAGACCCAGTACTTC.

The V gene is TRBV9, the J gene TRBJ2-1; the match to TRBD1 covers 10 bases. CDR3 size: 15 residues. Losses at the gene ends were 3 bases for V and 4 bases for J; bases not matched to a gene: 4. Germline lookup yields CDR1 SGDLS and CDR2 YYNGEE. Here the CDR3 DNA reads TGTGCCAGCAGCGCCCGGGACAGGGGATACAATGAGCAGTTCTTC. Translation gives CASSARDRGYNEQFF.

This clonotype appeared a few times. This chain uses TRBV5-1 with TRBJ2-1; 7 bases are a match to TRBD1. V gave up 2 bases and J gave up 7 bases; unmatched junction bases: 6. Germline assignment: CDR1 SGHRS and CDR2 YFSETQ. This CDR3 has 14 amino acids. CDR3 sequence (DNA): TGCGCCAGCAGCTTAAGACAGGGATTTAATGAGCAGTTCTTC. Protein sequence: CASSLRQGFNEQFF.

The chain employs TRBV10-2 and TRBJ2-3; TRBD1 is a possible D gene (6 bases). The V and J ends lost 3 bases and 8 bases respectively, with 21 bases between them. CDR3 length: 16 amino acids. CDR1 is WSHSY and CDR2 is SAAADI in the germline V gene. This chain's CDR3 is CASSDGRTGRMGTQYF. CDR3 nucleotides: TGCGCCAGCAGTGATGGGAGAACAGGGAGAATGGGTACGCAGTATTTT.

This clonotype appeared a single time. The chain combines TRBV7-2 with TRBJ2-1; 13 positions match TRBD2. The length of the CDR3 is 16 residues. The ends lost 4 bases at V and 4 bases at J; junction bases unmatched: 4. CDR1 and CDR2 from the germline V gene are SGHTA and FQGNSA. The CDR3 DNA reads TGTGCCAGCAGCTCTACTAGCGGGAGGGTATACAATGAGCAGTTCTTC. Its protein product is CASSSTSGRVYNEQFF.

The CDR3 coding sequence is TGTGCCAGCAGTTGGGAAAGGTACAATTCACCCCTCCACTTT. Encoded protein: CASSWERYNSPLHF. The chain links TRBV6-5 to TRBJ1-6; D is ambiguous. Germline lookup yields CDR1 MNHEY and CDR2 SVGAGI. The germline V and J ends were trimmed by 4 bases and 7 bases, with 11 bases remaining between them. The CDR3 extends over 14 amino acids.

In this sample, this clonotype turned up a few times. CDR3 DNA: TGCGCCAGCAGCCAAGATTTCTTGGCGGGGGTTCAGCGCAATACGCAGTATTTT. Translating it yields CASSQDFLAGVQRNTQYF. The rearrangement links TRBV4-1 to TRBJ2-3, with TRBD2 matching 7 bases. In germline, CDR1 is MGHRA, CDR2 YSYEKL. V shed 0 bases, J shed 7 bases, and the junction held 16 bases outside the gene matches. This CDR3 is 18 amino acids long.

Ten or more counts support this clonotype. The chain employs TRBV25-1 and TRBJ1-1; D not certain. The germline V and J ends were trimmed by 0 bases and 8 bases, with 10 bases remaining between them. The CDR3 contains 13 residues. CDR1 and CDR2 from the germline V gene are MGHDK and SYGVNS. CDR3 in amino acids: CASSEYPETEAFF. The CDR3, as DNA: TGTGCCAGCAGTGAATACCCTGAGACAGAAGCTTTCTTT. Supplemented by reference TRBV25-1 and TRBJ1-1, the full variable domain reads EADIYQTPRYLVIGTGKKITLECSQTMGHDKMYWYQQDPGMELHLIHYSYGVNSTEKGDLSSESTVSRIRTEHFPLTLESARPSHTSQYLCASSEYPETEAFFGQGTRLTVV.

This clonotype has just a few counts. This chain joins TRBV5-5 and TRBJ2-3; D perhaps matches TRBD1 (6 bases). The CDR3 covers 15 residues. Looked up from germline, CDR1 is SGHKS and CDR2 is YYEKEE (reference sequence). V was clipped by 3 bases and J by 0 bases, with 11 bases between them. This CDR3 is CASSYRALSTDTQYF. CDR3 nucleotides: TGTGCCAGCAGCTACAGGGCCCTAAGCACAGATACGCAGTATTTT.

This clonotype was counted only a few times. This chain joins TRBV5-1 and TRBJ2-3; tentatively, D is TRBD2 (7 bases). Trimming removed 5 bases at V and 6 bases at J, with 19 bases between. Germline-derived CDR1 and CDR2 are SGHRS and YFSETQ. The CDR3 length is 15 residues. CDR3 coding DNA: TGCGCCAGCAGGAGGGGGGGAGCGGGACCCGATACGCAGTATTTT. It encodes CASRRGGAGPDTQYF.

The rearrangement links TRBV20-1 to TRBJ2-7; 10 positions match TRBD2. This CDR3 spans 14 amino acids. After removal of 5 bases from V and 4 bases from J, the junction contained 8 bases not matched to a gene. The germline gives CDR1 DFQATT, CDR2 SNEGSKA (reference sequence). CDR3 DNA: TGCAGTGCTCAGAAGCGGGAGGGCCTGTACGAGCAGTACTTC. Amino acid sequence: CSAQKREGLYEQYF.

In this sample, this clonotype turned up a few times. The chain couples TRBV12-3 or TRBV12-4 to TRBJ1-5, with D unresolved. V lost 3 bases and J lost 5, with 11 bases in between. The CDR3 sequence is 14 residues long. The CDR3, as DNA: TGTGCCAGCAGTTTGGGCTCCTCTTATCAGCCCCAGCATTTT. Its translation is CASSLGSSYQPQHF.

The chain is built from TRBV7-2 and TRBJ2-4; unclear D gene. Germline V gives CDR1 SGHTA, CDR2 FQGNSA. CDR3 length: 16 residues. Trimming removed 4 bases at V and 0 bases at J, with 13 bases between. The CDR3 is CASSYGSSQAKNIQYF. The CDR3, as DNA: TGTGCCAGCAGCTACGGATCATCCCAAGCCAAAAACATTCAGTACTTC.

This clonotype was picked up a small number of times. The DNA of the CDR3 is TGCAGTGCTGCCTCAGCGGGTAGCACAGATACGCAGTATTTT. It is translated as CSAASAGSTDTQYF. V and J are TRBV20-1 and TRBJ2-3; D possibly corresponds to TRBD2 (6 bases). The CDR3 has 14 residues. Germline CDR1 and CDR2: DFQATT and SNEGSKA (reference sequence). The V end was cut by 5 bases, the J end by 0 bases, with 12 bases between.

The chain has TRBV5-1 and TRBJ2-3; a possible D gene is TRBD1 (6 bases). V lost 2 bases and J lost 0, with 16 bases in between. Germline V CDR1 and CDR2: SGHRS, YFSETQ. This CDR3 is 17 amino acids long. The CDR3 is CASSFQGQGFSTDTQYF. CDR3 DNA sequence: TGCGCCAGCAGCTTTCAGGGACAAGGATTCAGCACAGATACGCAGTATTTT.

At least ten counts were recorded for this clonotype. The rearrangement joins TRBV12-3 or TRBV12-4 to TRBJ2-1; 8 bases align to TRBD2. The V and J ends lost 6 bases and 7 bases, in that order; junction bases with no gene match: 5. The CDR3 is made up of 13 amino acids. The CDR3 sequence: CASRPSGSNEQFF. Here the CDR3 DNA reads TGTGCCAGCAGACCGAGCGGGAGTAATGAGCAGTTCTTC.

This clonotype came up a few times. CDR3 nucleotides: TGCGCCAGCAGCCAAGATTTGGCGGGTTCACCCCTCCACTTT. This encodes CASSQDLAGSPLHF. V usage is TRBV4-3 and J usage is TRBJ1-6; D is uncertain. The V end lost 0 bases, the J end lost 9 bases, and 9 bases lay between the germline ends. CDR1 is LGHNA, CDR2 YSLEER, per germline. The CDR3 runs to 14 residues.

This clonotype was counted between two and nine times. The CDR3 spells CASSAGLAGSYEQYF. The CDR3 DNA is TGTGCCAGCTCAGCGGGACTAGCGGGTTCCTACGAGCAGTACTTC. This chain connects TRBV18 to TRBJ2-7; 12 nucleotides line up with TRBD2. The CDR3 runs to 15 residues. Germline lookup yields CDR1 KGHSH and CDR2 LQKENI. V shed 5 bases, J shed 1 base, and the junction held 3 bases outside the gene matches.

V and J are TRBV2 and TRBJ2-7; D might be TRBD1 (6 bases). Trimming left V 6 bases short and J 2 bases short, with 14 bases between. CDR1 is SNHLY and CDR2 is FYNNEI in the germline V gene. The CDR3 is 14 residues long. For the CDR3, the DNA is TGTGCCAGCAGGGGACAAATTCTCACCTACGAGCAGTACTTC. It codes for CASRGQILTYEQYF.

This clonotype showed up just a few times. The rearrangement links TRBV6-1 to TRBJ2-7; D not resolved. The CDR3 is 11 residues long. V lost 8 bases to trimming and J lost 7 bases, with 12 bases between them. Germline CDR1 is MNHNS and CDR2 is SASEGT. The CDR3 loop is CASLLGPEQYF. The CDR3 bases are TGTGCCAGCCTTTTAGGTCCGGAGCAGTACTTC.

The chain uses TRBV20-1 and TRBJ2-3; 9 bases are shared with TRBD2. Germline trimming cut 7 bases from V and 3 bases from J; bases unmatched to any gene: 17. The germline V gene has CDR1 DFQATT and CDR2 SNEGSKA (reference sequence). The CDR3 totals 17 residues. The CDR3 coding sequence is TGCAGTGGCCAGGCGGCTGGCGGGAGGGATAGGACAGATACGCAGTATTTT. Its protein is CSGQAAGGRDRTDTQYF.

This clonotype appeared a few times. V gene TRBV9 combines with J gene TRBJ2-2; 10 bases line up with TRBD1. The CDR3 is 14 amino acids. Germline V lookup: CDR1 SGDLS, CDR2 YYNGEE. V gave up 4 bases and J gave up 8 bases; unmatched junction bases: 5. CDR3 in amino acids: CASSPGTGAGELFF. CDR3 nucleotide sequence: TGTGCCAGCAGCCCCGGGACAGGGGCTGGGGAGCTGTTTTTT.